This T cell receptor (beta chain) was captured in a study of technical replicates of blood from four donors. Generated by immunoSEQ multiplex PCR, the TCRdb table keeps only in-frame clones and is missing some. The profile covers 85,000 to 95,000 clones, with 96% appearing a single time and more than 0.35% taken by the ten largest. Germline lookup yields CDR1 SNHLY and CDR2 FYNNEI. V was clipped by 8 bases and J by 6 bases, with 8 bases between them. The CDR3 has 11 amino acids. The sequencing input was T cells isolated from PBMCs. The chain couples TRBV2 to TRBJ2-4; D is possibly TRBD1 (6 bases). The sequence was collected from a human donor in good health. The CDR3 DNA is TGTGCCAGCGTACAGGGAAACATTCAGTACTTC. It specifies CASVQGNIQYF. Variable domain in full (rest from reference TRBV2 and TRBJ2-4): EPEVTQTPSHQVTQMGQEVILRCVPISNHLYFYWYRQILGQKVEFLVSFYNNEISEKSEIFDDQFSVERPDGSNFTLKIRSTKLEDSAMYFCASVQGNIQYFGAGTRLSVL.